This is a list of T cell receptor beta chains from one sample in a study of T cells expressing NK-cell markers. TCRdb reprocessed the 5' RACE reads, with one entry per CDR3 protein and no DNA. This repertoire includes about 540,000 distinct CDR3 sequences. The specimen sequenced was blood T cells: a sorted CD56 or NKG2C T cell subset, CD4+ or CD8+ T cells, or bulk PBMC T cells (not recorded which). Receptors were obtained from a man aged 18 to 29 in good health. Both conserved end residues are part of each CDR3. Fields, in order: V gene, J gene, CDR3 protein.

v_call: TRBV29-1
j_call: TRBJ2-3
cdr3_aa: CSVLAGGIGTDTQYF

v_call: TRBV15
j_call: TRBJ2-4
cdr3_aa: CATTGGIAKNIQYF

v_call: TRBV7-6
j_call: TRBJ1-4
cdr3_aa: CASKIIRGGGEKLFF

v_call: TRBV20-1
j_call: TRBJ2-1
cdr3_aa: CSQERKGNNEQFF

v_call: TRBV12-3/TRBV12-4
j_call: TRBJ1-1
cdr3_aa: CASSSTTGKVNTEAFF

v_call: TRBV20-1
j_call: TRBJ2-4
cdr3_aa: CSARGLTSGSHIQYF

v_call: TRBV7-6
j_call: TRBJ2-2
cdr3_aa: CAIRQGRLTNTGELFF

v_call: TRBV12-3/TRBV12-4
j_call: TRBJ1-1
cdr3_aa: CASSLYIKGYTEAFF

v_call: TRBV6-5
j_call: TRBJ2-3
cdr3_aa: CASSYLLDRETPTDTQYF

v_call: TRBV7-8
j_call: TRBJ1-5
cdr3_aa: CASSLAAVLYSNQPQHF

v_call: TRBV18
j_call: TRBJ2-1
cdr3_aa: CASSPNFGDKGEQFF

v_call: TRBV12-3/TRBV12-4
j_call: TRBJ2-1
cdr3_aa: CASSSRTSGRHYNEQFF

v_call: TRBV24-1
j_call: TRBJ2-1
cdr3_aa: CATSESGKQFF